This TCR beta chain was obtained from a study of cytomegalovirus exposure and HLA in healthy donors. This clone appeared a few times. Looked up from germline, CDR1 is SGHDT and CDR2 is YYEEEE. The CDR3 is made up of 14 amino acids. Trimming left V 5 bases short and J 6 bases short, with 17 bases between. This PCR relied on a set of 60 Vbeta primers and 13 Jbeta primers. Libraries were prepared by immunoSEQ multiplex PCR; TCRdb keeps only in-frame clonotypes and omits some of them. The sample consists of tens of thousands of clones, 72% of them appearing once. The chain combines TRBV5-6 with TRBJ2-5; D is possibly TRBD1 (6 bases). The sequence derives from a woman in her forties or fifties in good health and CMV-seronegative. Sequencing was carried out using PBMCs. The CDR3 DNA reads TGTGCCAGCAGAGCTAACAGGGCTGGGAAGACCCAGTACTTC. This codes for CASRANRAGKTQYF.